A single sample is the source of the 31 T cell receptor beta chains below, sequenced in a study of T-cell memory formation after mild COVID-19. TCRdb redid the calling of the 5' RACE reads with MiXCR, one entry per CDR3 protein. The sample lists 550,000 to 600,000 distinct CDR3 sequences, roughly a sixth occurring once. Sample: PBMCs or a T cell subset sorted from them (not recorded which). These receptors came from an adult woman who had mild COVID-19 (a few samples of this study predate the infection). Cell type and time point are not known.

This clonotype appeared a few times. This chain connects TRBV5-1 to TRBJ2-1, with 11 nucleotides matching TRBD2. With 3 bases clipped from V and 3 bases from J, the junction kept 5 bases outside the gene matches. There are 16 residues in the CDR3. Germline CDR1 SGHRS, CDR2 YFSETQ. CDR3 nucleotide sequence: TGCGCCAGCAGCTCCTATAGCGGGGGGGACTACAATGAGCAGTTCTTC. Amino acids: CASSSYSGGDYNEQFF.

This clonotype was seen just once. V is TRBV2 and J is TRBJ2-7; the D is unclear. This CDR3 has 12 residues. Trimming removed 6 bases from V and 0 bases from J, with 6 bases in between. Germline V gives CDR1 SNHLY, CDR2 FYNNEI. The CDR3 bases are TGTGCCAGCAGGGGCCACTCCTACGAGCAGTACTTC. It is translated as CASRGHSYEQYF.

This clonotype turned up a few times. J is TRBJ1-2 and V is TRBV5-5; TRBD1 matches at 10 bases. Germline V gene lookup returns CDR1 SGHKS and CDR2 YYEKEE (reference sequence). CDR3 length: 14 amino acids. After removal of 2 bases from V and 4 bases from J, the junction contained 2 bases not matched to a gene. The CDR3 region has the DNA TGTGCCAGCAGCTTCGGGACAGGGGTCTATGGCTACACCTTC. Translated: CASSFGTGVYGYTF.

The chain combines TRBV5-1 with TRBJ2-5; no clear D. V was cut by 2 bases and J by 1 base, with 9 bases left in between. This CDR3 contains 14 residues. Germline lookup yields CDR1 SGHRS and CDR2 YFSETQ. This CDR3 reads CASSFGPGQETQYF. The CDR3 DNA sequence: TGCGCCAGCAGCTTTGGTCCAGGCCAAGAGACCCAGTACTTC.

This clonotype was seen only a few times. V and J are TRBV9 and TRBJ2-1; either TRBD1 or TRBD2 may fit D (5 bases each). Germline V gene sequence: CDR1 SGDLS, CDR2 YYNGEE. V was trimmed by 1 base and J by 7 bases, leaving 15 bases between them. The CDR3 contains 15 residues. DNA for the CDR3: TGTGCCAGCAGCGTATCCGGGACCTCGAGAAATGAGCAGTTCTTC. Its translation: CASSVSGTSRNEQFF.

This clonotype was detected many times. V is TRBV5-5 and J is TRBJ2-3; D call uncertain. V was trimmed by 4 bases and J by 6 bases, leaving 9 bases between them. The CDR3 is made up of 12 amino acids. Germline CDR1 reads SGHKS; CDR2 reads YYEKEE (reference sequence). The CDR3 loop is CASSPTLDTQYF. CDR3 DNA sequence: TGTGCCAGCAGCCCTACCTTGGATACGCAGTATTTT.

The rearrangement links TRBV2 to TRBJ2-1, with 11 bases fitting TRBD2. The V and J ends lost 2 bases and 3 bases, in that order; junction bases with no gene match: 6. The length of the CDR3 is 17 residues. CDR1 and CDR2 from the germline V gene are SNHLY and FYNNEI. The CDR3 is CASSESLLAGDYNEQFF. CDR3 sequence (DNA): TGTGCCAGCAGTGAATCCCTACTAGCGGGAGACTACAATGAGCAGTTCTTC.

The CDR3 region is CASSHKGQGKDTQYF. The DNA of the CDR3 is TGTGCCAGCAGCCACAAAGGACAGGGGAAAGATACGCAGTATTTT. This rearrangement joins TRBV16 to TRBJ2-3; 9 nucleotides line up with TRBD1. V was pared by 3 bases and J by 5 bases, with 6 bases of the junction left unmatched. Germline assignment: CDR1 KGHSY and CDR2 FQNENV. The CDR3 consists of 15 residues. Full variable domain (outside the CDR3, taken from reference TRBV16 and TRBJ2-3): GEEVAQTPKHLVRGEGQKAKLYCAPIKGHSYVFWYQQVLKNEFKFLISFQNENVFDETGMPKERFSAKCLPNSPCSLEIQATKLEDSAVYFCASSHKGQGKDTQYFGPGTRLTVL.

The table lists this clonotype with a few counts. The chain links TRBV3-1 to TRBJ2-5; D could derive from TRBD1 or TRBD2 (6 bases each). V shed 4 bases and J shed 5 bases, with 11 bases lying between them. CDR1 and CDR2 from the germline V gene are LGHDT and YNNKEL (reference sequence). The CDR3 is made up of 13 amino acids. For the CDR3, the DNA is TGTGCCAGCAGCCGACTAGGGGGGGAGACCCAGTACTTC. Amino acids: CASSRLGGETQYF.

This clonotype was detected only a few times. This chain connects TRBV3-1 to TRBJ2-7; weak D call: TRBD2 (7 bases). The CDR3 totals 14 residues. Deletions cut 4 bases from V and 6 bases from J, with 16 bases between. CDR1 and CDR2 from the germline V gene are LGHDT and YNNKEL (reference sequence). Here the CDR3 reads CASSPGGLLGEQYF. CDR3 DNA: TGTGCCAGCAGCCCGGGGGGCCTCCTTGGCGAGCAGTACTTC.

The chain links TRBV5-1 to TRBJ1-2; D gene ambiguous. The germline CDR1 and CDR2 sequences are SGHRS and YFSETQ. The CDR3 runs to 15 residues. Trimming removed 0 bases from V and 6 bases from J, with 15 bases in between. CDR3 protein: CASSLGQIIKDGYTF. The CDR3 nucleotides are TGCGCCAGCAGCTTGGGGCAGATAATCAAGGATGGCTACACCTTC.

This chain connects TRBV5-1 to TRBJ2-7; possibly TRBD1 or TRBD2 for D (5 bases each). V dropped 1 base and J dropped 6 bases, with 11 bases sitting between them. Germline V gene lookup returns CDR1 SGHRS and CDR2 YFSETQ. The CDR3 length is 13 residues. CDR3 region: CASSLYFGTEQYF. CDR3 DNA: TGCGCCAGCAGCTTGTACTTCGGGACCGAGCAGTACTTC.

This rearrangement joins TRBV7-3 to TRBJ1-1; TRBD1 is a possible D gene (5 bases). V lost 2 bases and J lost 1, with 17 bases in between. Looked up from germline, CDR1 is SGHTA and CDR2 is FQGTGA. This CDR3 has 17 residues. The CDR3 protein is CASSLLVEGTSNTEAFF. The CDR3 region has the DNA TGTGCCAGCAGCTTACTCGTAGAGGGGACGTCGAACACTGAAGCTTTCTTT.

The chain links TRBV5-1 to TRBJ2-1; 7 bases align to TRBD2. The CDR3 spans 16 residues. Germline values: CDR1 SGHRS, CDR2 YFSETQ. V was pared by 4 bases and J by 3 bases, with 10 bases of the junction left unmatched. CDR3 sequence reads: CASSPPPLAVYNEQFF. The CDR3 DNA reads as TGCGCCAGCAGCCCACCTCCCCTAGCGGTCTACAATGAGCAGTTCTTC.

This clonotype was observed a handful of times. This chain uses TRBV7-9 with TRBJ2-3; 8 bases fit TRBD1. CDR3 length: 15 amino acids. The germline V gene encodes CDR1 SEHNR and CDR2 FQNEAQ (reference sequence). J lost 5 bases, V lost 5 bases, and 9 bases had no gene match. CDR3 nucleotide sequence: TGTGCCAGCAGCGAACAGGACAGGGCTGGAGATACGCAGTATTTT. Translating it yields CASSEQDRAGDTQYF.

The sample holds many counts of this clonotype. CDR3 bases: TGCAGCGTTGAACTCCCGGGCACTGAAGCTTTCTTT. Protein sequence: CSVELPGTEAFF. V usage is TRBV29-1 and J usage is TRBJ1-1; D is undetermined. The CDR3 covers 12 residues. The germline V and J ends were trimmed by 2 bases and 4 bases, with 8 bases remaining between them. Germline V gives CDR1 SQVTM, CDR2 ANQGSEA. Combining the CDR3 with reference TRBV29-1 and TRBJ1-1 gives the whole variable domain SAVISQKPSRDICQRGTSLTIQCQVDSQVTMMFWYRQQPGQSLTLIATANQGSEATYESGFVIDKFPISRPNLTFSTLTVSNMSPEDSSIYLCSVELPGTEAFFGQGTRLTVV.

This clonotype occurred a few times. The chain uses TRBV27 and TRBJ2-3, with D uncertain. CDR1 MNHEY and CDR2 SMNVEV come from the germline V gene (reference sequence). Trimming pared 2 bases from V and 1 base from J, leaving 13 bases between. The CDR3 loop spans 16 amino acids. CDR3 DNA: TGTGCCAGCAGTTTAGTAGGAGAGACTGGCACAGATACGCAGTATTTT. It specifies CASSLVGETGTDTQYF.

There are many counts of this clonotype. This chain joins TRBV27 and TRBJ1-1; D is uncertain. The CDR3 totals 14 residues. Between the trimmed V and J ends, which lost 3 bases and 0 bases, there was a span of 8 bases. Germline V gene data show CDR1 as MNHEY and CDR2 as SMNVEV (reference sequence). The CDR3 reads CASSFSRLNTEAFF. The CDR3 region has the DNA TGTGCCAGCAGTTTTAGCAGATTGAACACTGAAGCTTTCTTT.

This chain links TRBV7-9 with TRBJ1-5; TRBD1 matches 12 bases. In germline, CDR1 is SEHNR, CDR2 FQNEAQ (reference sequence). Trimming took 5 bases from V and 3 from J; bases not matched to a gene: 11. This CDR3 has 18 residues. The CDR3 loop is CASSMGTGGAGPNQPQHF. Here the CDR3 DNA reads TGTGCCAGCAGCATGGGGACAGGGGGCGCCGGCCCCAATCAGCCCCAGCATTTT.

This rearrangement joins TRBV5-1 to TRBJ2-7; 11 bases align to TRBD2. With V trimmed by 0 bases and J by 0 bases, 2 bases remained unmatched. The CDR3 runs to 16 residues. Germline values: CDR1 SGHRS, CDR2 YFSETQ. The CDR3 nucleotides are TGCGCCAGCAGCTTGGAGACTAGCGGGACCTCCTACGAGCAGTACTTC. Its translation: CASSLETSGTSYEQYF.

This clonotype came up a few times. The chain combines TRBV7-8 with TRBJ2-7, with D perhaps TRBD2 (6 bases). The CDR3 consists of 13 residues. CDR1 SGHVS and CDR2 FQNEAQ come from the germline V gene. The germline V and J ends were trimmed by 5 bases and 1 base, with 9 bases remaining between them. CDR3 coding DNA: TGTGCCAGCAGCCGGGCGGGATCCTACGAGCAGTACTTC. Encoded protein: CASSRAGSYEQYF.

This clonotype was observed a few times. The chain couples TRBV7-2 to TRBJ1-3, with 10 bases fitting TRBD1. The germline gives CDR1 SGHTA, CDR2 FQGNSA. This CDR3 spans 17 amino acids. The J segment lost 2 bases and the V segment lost 5 bases, leaving 9 bases of the junction unmatched. DNA for the CDR3: TGTGCCAGCAGCCCGGCCGGGACAGGGGATCCTGGAAACACCATATATTTT. This translates into CASSPAGTGDPGNTIYF.

This clonotype showed up just a few times. The chain carries TRBV5-6 and TRBJ2-1, with D possibly TRBD1 on 5 matching bases. The CDR3 runs to 12 residues. CDR1 is SGHDT, CDR2 YYEEEE, per germline. Trimming shortened V by 1 base and J by 8 bases, and 7 bases separated the two germline ends. This CDR3 reads CASSLIGDEQFF. The DNA for the CDR3 is TGTGCCAGCAGCTTGATAGGGGATGAGCAGTTCTTC.

This clonotype was found many times. The V and J genes are TRBV12-3 or TRBV12-4 and TRBJ2-5; the D is unclear. The CDR3 runs to 13 residues. The ends were cut back, 4 bases at V and 0 bases at J, with 6 bases in the middle. The CDR3: CASSYEYQETQYF. The CDR3, as DNA: TGTGCCAGCAGTTATGAGTACCAAGAGACCCAGTACTTC.

V usage is TRBV6-5 and J usage is TRBJ1-2; D not certain. The CDR3 contains 13 residues. Looked up from germline, CDR1 is MNHEY and CDR2 is SVGAGI. The V and J ends lost 5 bases and 1 base respectively, with 8 bases between them. CDR3 sequence: CASSRAGNYGYTF. The CDR3 DNA reads TGTGCCAGCAGTAGGGCCGGTAACTATGGCTACACCTTC.

This chain joins TRBV27 and TRBJ1-4, with 10 bases aligning to TRBD1. V was clipped by 5 bases and J by 8 bases; unmatched bases: 11. From germline, CDR1 is MNHEY and CDR2 SMNVEV (reference sequence). The CDR3 loop spans 16 amino acids. CDR3 nucleotide sequence: TGTGCCAGCAGTCAACCTGGGACAGGGGTTCGAGAAAAACTGTTTTTT. Translated: CASSQPGTGVREKLFF.

The chain combines TRBV6-6 with TRBJ2-1, with 9 bases that match TRBD1. Germline V gives CDR1 MNHNY, CDR2 SVGAGI (reference sequence). V trimming: 2 bases; J trimming: 7 bases; junction bases outside the gene matches: 3. The CDR3 spans 14 residues. Written as DNA, the CDR3 is TGTGCCAGCAGTTACACGGGACAGGGAAATGAGCAGTTCTTC. Encoded protein: CASSYTGQGNEQFF.

The chain uses TRBV7-9 and TRBJ2-7; no reliable D call. The CDR3 extends over 14 amino acids. V lost 1 base to trimming and J lost 6 bases, with 13 bases between them. Germline CDR1 SEHNR, CDR2 FQNEAQ (reference sequence). CDR3: CASSLDGLRVEQYF. In DNA, the CDR3 is TGTGCCAGCAGCTTAGATGGATTACGTGTCGAGCAGTACTTC.

This sequence joins TRBV5-6 and TRBJ2-3; D call uncertain. Trimming stripped 3 bases from V and 8 bases from J, with 10 bases between. The CDR3 is 12 residues long. Germline V CDR1 and CDR2: SGHDT, YYEEEE. The CDR3 bases are TGTGCCAGCAGCTCGGATTTGATTACGCAGTATTTT. Residues: CASSSDLITQYF. Full variable domain (missing parts from reference TRBV5-6 and TRBJ2-3): DAGVTQSPTHLIKTRGQQVTLRCSPKSGHDTVSWYQQALGQGPQFIFQYYEEEERQRGNFPDRFSGHQFPNYSSELNVNALLLGDSALYLCASSSDLITQYFGPGTRLTVL.

This clonotype was counted at least ten times. The rearrangement uses TRBV9 and TRBJ2-1; 13 bases are a match to TRBD2. Unmatched junction bases numbered 11, after V lost 3 bases and J lost 8 bases. Germline CDR1 reads SGDLS; CDR2 reads YYNGEE. There are 17 residues in the CDR3. The CDR3 reads CASSATSGTSGVDEQFF. The CDR3 coding sequence is TGTGCCAGCAGCGCCACCTCCGGGACTAGCGGGGTGGATGAGCAGTTCTTC.

This clonotype was detected a few times. The chain couples TRBV29-1 to TRBJ2-7; TRBD2 agrees at 9 bases. Germline V CDR1 and CDR2: SQVTM, ANQGSEA. This CDR3 contains 18 residues. The V and J ends lost 7 bases and 1 base, in that order; junction bases with no gene match: 20. The CDR3 DNA is TGCAGCGGGGAAAGGACTAGCGCGCCAGATGAGGAATCCTACGAGCAGTACTTC. It codes for CSGERTSAPDEESYEQYF.